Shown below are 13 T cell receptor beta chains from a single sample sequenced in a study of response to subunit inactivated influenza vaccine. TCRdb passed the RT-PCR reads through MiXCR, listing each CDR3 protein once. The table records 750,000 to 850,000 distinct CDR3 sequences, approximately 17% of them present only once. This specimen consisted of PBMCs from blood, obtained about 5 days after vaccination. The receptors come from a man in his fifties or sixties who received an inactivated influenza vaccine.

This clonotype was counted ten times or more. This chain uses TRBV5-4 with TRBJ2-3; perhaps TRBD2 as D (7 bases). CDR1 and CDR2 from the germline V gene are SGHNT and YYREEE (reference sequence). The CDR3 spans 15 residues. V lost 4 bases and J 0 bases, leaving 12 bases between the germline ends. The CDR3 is CASSPGGASTDTQYF. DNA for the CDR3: TGTGCCAGCAGCCCTGGGGGGGCTAGCACAGATACGCAGTATTTT.

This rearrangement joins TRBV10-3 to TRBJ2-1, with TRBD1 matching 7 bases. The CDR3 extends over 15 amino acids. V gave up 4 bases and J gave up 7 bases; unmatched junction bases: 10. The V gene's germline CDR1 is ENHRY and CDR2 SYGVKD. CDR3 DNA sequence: TGTGCCATCAGTGTTACCCAGGGGGTTGGAAATGAGCAGTTCTTC. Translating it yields CAISVTQGVGNEQFF.

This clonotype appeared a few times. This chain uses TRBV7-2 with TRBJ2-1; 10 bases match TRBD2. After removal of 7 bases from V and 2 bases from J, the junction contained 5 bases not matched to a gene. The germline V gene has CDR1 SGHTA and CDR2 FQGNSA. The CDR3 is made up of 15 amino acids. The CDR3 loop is CASTIGTSAYNEQFF. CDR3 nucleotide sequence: TGTGCCAGCACTATTGGGACTAGCGCCTACAATGAGCAGTTCTTC. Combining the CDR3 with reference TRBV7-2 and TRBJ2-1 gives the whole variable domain GAGVSQSPSNKVTEKGKDVELRCDPISGHTALYWYRQSLGQGLEFLIYFQGNSAPDKSGLPSDRFSAERTGGSVSTLTIQRTQQEDSAVYLCASTIGTSAYNEQFFGPGTRLTVL.

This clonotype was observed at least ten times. CDR3 in DNA: TGTGCCATCAGTGATAGACTAGCGGGAAGTTACGAGCAGTACTTC. It encodes CAISDRLAGSYEQYF. The chain joins TRBV10-3 to TRBJ2-7; 11 nucleotides match TRBD2. Germline CDR1 reads ENHRY; CDR2 reads SYGVKD. The CDR3 length is 15 residues. V gave up 3 bases and J gave up 4 bases; unmatched junction bases: 5.

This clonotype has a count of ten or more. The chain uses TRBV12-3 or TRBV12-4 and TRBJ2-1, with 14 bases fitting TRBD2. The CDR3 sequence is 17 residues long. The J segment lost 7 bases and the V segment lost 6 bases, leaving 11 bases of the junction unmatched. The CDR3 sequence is CASSPTSGRAGMNEQFF. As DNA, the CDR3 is TGTGCCAGCAGCCCGACTAGCGGGAGGGCTGGAATGAATGAGCAGTTCTTC.

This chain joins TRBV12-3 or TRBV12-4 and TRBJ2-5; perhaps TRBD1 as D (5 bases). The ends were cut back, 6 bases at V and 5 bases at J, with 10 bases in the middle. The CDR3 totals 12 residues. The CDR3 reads CASRGVLETQYF. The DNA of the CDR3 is TGTGCCAGCAGAGGGGTGTTGGAGACCCAGTACTTC.

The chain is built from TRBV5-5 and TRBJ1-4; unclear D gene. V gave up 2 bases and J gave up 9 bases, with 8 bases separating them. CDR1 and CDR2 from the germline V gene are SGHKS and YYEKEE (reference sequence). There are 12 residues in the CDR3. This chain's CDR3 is CASSFYGKKLFF. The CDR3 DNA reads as TGTGCCAGCAGCTTTTACGGGAAAAAACTGTTTTTT.

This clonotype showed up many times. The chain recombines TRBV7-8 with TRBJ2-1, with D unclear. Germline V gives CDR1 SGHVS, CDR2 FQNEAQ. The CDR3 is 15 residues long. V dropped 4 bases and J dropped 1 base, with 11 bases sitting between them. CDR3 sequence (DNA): TGTGCCAGCAGCTGGGTCCGAAGGTCCTACAATGAGCAGTTCTTC. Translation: CASSWVRRSYNEQFF.

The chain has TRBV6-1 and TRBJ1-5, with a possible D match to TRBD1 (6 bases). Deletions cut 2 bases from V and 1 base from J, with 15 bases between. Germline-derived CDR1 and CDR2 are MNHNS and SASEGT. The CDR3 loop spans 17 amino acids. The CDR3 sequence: CASSERPGVPSNQPQHF. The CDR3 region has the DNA TGTGCCAGCAGTGAACGACCAGGGGTTCCCAGCAATCAGCCCCAGCATTTT.

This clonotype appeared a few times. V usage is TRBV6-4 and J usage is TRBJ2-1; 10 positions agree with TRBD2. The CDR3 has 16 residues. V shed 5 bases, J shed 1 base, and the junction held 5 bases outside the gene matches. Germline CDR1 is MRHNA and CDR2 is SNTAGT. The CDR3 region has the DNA TGTGCCAGCAGTAAAATAGCGGGGGGTTCCTACAATGAGCAGTTCTTC. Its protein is CASSKIAGGSYNEQFF.

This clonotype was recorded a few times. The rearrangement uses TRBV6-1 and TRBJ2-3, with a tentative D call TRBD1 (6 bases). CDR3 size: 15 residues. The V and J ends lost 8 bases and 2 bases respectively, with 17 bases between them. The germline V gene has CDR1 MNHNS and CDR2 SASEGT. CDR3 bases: TGTGCCAGCCGACGAACAGGGTCTCCCACAGATACGCAGTATTTT. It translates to CASRRTGSPTDTQYF.

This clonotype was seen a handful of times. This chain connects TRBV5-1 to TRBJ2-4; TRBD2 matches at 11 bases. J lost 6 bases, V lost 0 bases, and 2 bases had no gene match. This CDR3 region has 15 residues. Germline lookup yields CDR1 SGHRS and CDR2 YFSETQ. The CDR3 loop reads CASSLDLAGGNIQYF. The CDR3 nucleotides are TGCGCCAGCAGCTTGGATCTAGCGGGAGGAAACATTCAGTACTTC.

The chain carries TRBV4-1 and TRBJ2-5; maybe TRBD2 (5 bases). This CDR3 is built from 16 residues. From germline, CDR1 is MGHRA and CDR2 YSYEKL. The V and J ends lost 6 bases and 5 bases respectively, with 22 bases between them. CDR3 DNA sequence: TGCGCCAGCAGACACATTATCGGGGATAATGGGGAGACCCAGTACTTC. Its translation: CASRHIIGDNGETQYF.